These 21 T cell receptor beta chains were sequenced from one sample in a study of blood T cell repertoires in COVID-19. Method: immunoSEQ multiplex PCR; TCRdb's copy keeps in-frame clones and lacks some. The sample includes 150,000 to 200,000 clones, approximately 88% of them seen just once. Sequenced material: PBMCs or T cells enriched from blood (not recorded which). These receptors all stem from a woman under 30 who had recovered from COVID-19.

The rearrangement joins TRBV7-6 to TRBJ2-1, with 7 bases fitting TRBD1. V gave up 5 bases and J gave up 3 bases; unmatched junction bases: 7. Germline assignment: CDR1 SGHVS and CDR2 FNYEAQ. CDR3 length equals 15 residues. CDR3 residues: CASSVTGWDYNEQFF. The DNA of the CDR3 is TGTGCCAGCAGCGTGACAGGGTGGGACTACAATGAGCAGTTCTTC. Full variable domain (rest looked up from reference TRBV7-6 and TRBJ2-1): GAGVSQSPRYKVTKRGQDVALRCDPISGHVSLYWYRQALGQGPEFLTYFNYEAQQDKSGLPNDRFSAERPEGSISTLTIQRTEQRDSAMYRCASSVTGWDYNEQFFGPGTRLTVL.

The CDR3 DNA follows: TGTGCCAGCAGACCCGGAGTCAGCATCTACGAGCAGTACTTC. It specifies CASRPGVSIYEQYF. The rearrangement joins TRBV28 to TRBJ2-7; D ambiguous. The germline CDR1 and CDR2 sequences are MDHEN and SYDVKM. Between the trimmed V and J ends, which lost 6 bases and 3 bases, there was a span of 15 bases. The CDR3 consists of 14 residues.

The rearrangement joins TRBV3-1 (or the pseudogene TRBV3-2) to TRBJ1-2, with TRBD1 matching 7 bases. The CDR3 extends over 13 amino acids. V shed 5 bases, J shed 4 bases, and the junction held 4 bases outside the gene matches. CDR1 is LGHDT and CDR2 is YNNKEL in the germline V gene (reference sequence). CDR3 in amino acids: CASSDRVTYGYTF. CDR3 DNA: TGTGCCAGCAGCGACAGGGTTACCTATGGCTACACCTTC.

In DNA, the CDR3 is TGTGCCAGCAGCCTCCGCAACACGACAGATAACTATGGCTACACCTTC. Translation: CASSLRNTTDNYGYTF. This sequence joins TRBV3-1 (or the pseudogene TRBV3-2) and TRBJ1-2, with D possibly TRBD1 on 5 matching bases. The CDR3 extends over 16 amino acids. Germline assignment: CDR1 LGHDT and CDR2 YNNKEL (reference sequence). V lost 4 bases and J lost 1, with 16 bases in between.

The V and J genes are TRBV5-1 and TRBJ2-3; TRBD1 matches 9 bases. The germline CDR1 and CDR2 sequences are SGHRS and YFSETQ. CDR3 length: 15 residues. The junction had 4 bases not matched to a gene; V was cut back by 2 bases and J by 3 bases. The CDR3 DNA follows: TGCGCCAGCAGCTTTGCGACAGGGGGGACAGATACGCAGTATTTT. Residues: CASSFATGGTDTQYF.

The gene calls are TRBV28 and TRBJ1-6; perhaps TRBD1 as D (6 bases). The CDR3 totals 16 residues. V was trimmed by 4 bases and J by 7 bases, leaving 17 bases between them. Germline V gene lookup returns CDR1 MDHEN and CDR2 SYDVKM. CDR3 coding DNA: TGTGCCAGCAGTTCACCGAGGGGGGGGATAAATTCACCCCTCCACTTT. It translates to CASSSPRGGINSPLHF.

The chain couples TRBV2 to TRBJ2-7, with unresolved D. This CDR3 is 15 amino acids long. The ends were cut back, 1 base at V and 0 bases at J, with 10 bases in the middle. Germline CDR1 SNHLY, CDR2 FYNNEI. The CDR3: CASSEGRVSSYEQYF. In DNA form, the CDR3 reads TGTGCCAGCAGTGAAGGACGGGTAAGCTCCTACGAGCAGTACTTC.

This clone was seen once. This chain joins TRBV6-5 and TRBJ1-1; D gene unclear. CDR1 is MNHEY and CDR2 is SVGAGI in the germline V gene. The V and J ends lost 2 bases and 1 base respectively, with 11 bases between them. The CDR3 has 15 residues. Written as DNA, the CDR3 is TGTGCCAGCAGTTACCCGTCGAACAGGAACACTGAAGCTTTCTTT. It is translated as CASSYPSNRNTEAFF.

The sample holds a few counts of this clone. This chain connects TRBV13 to TRBJ1-1; no clear D. Between the trimmed V and J ends, which lost 3 bases and 0 bases, there was a span of 17 bases. In germline, CDR1 is PRHDT, CDR2 FYEKMQ (reference sequence). The CDR3 is 17 residues long. The CDR3 bases are TGTGCCAGCAGCTTGTTCTACCGAGCAATCATGAACACTGAAGCTTTCTTT. It encodes CASSLFYRAIMNTEAFF.

V usage is TRBV27 and J usage is TRBJ2-7; a possible D gene is TRBD1 (6 bases). This CDR3 is 14 amino acids long. Germline assignment: CDR1 MNHEY and CDR2 SMNVEV (reference sequence). Trimming stripped 3 bases from V and 4 bases from J, with 13 bases between. CDR3 DNA: TGTGCCAGCAGTTTCCAGGGACAAACTTACGAGCAGTACTTC. Translation gives CASSFQGQTYEQYF.

This chain connects TRBV4-3 to TRBJ2-2; 8 positions match TRBD2. The CDR3 is 16 residues long. V lost 0 bases, J lost 3 bases, and 3 bases stayed unmatched. Per the germline V gene, CDR1 is LGHNA and CDR2 is YSLEER. The CDR3 region has the DNA TGCGCCAGCAGCCAAGATATCGGGGGGGACACCGGGGAGCTGTTTTTT. It is translated as CASSQDIGGDTGELFF.

The genes are TRBV28 and TRBJ1-3, with D maybe TRBD1 (6 bases). V was pared by 2 bases and J by 2 bases, with 13 bases between. Germline loops: CDR1 MDHEN, CDR2 SYDVKM. The CDR3 consists of 16 residues. Here the CDR3 reads CASSLGLQGTGNTIYF. DNA for the CDR3: TGTGCCAGCAGTTTAGGCCTACAGGGAACTGGAAACACCATATATTTT.

This clone appeared once. The V call is TRBV27, the J call TRBJ1-2; 7 bases are shared with TRBD1. Germline CDR1 reads MNHEY; CDR2 reads SMNVEV (reference sequence). The V and J ends lost 4 bases and 0 bases, in that order; junction bases with no gene match: 20. This CDR3 has 20 amino acids. The CDR3 nucleotides read TGTGCCAGCAGTTCCTACTCAATAACCGCCGACAGGGAGACTAACTATGGCTACACCTTC. Encoded protein: CASSSYSITADRETNYGYTF.

The chain has TRBV27 and TRBJ2-3; D possibly corresponds to TRBD1 (6 bases). Germline assignment: CDR1 MNHEY and CDR2 SMNVEV (reference sequence). Deletions cut 3 bases from V and 3 bases from J, with 13 bases between. There are 15 residues in the CDR3. The CDR3 DNA reads as TGTGCCAGCAGTTTTCTGGACAGACCGACAGATACGCAGTATTTT. The encoded protein is CASSFLDRPTDTQYF.

Only a few counts were recorded for this clone. This chain joins TRBV6-2 or TRBV6-3 and TRBJ1-3, with 7 bases aligning to TRBD1. From germline, CDR1 is MNHEY and CDR2 SVGEGT. The CDR3 covers 15 residues. Trimming removed 5 bases from V and 2 bases from J; junction bases left unmatched: 6. The CDR3 bases are TGTGCCAGCAGTGGAACCGACAGGGCTGGAAACACCATATATTTT. It is translated as CASSGTDRAGNTIYF.

The rearrangement uses TRBV27 and TRBJ2-7, with 7 nucleotides matching TRBD1. This CDR3 contains 16 residues. Germline V gene lookup returns CDR1 MNHEY and CDR2 SMNVEV (reference sequence). With V trimmed by 0 bases and J by 0 bases, 5 bases remained unmatched. CDR3 residues: CASSLSDREYSYEQYF. For the CDR3, the DNA is TGTGCCAGCAGTTTATCAGACAGGGAATACTCCTACGAGCAGTACTTC.

The chain combines TRBV11-2 with TRBJ2-1; D call uncertain. Trimming left V 0 bases short and J 2 bases short, with 11 bases between. The CDR3 is 16 residues long. CDR1 SGHAT and CDR2 FQNNGV come from the germline V gene. The CDR3 region is CASSLDRQYPYNEQFF. CDR3 nucleotide sequence: TGTGCCAGCAGCTTAGATCGACAATACCCCTACAATGAGCAGTTCTTC.

The chain carries TRBV6-1 and TRBJ1-6, with 8 bases lining up with TRBD1. Germline CDR1 reads MNHNS; CDR2 reads SASEGT. The CDR3 has 19 residues. Unmatched junction bases numbered 9, after V lost 1 base and J lost 1 base. For the CDR3, the DNA is TGTGCCAGCAGTGAAGTCTCGGGACAGGTTATATCCTATAATTCACCCCTCCACTTT. It specifies CASSEVSGQVISYNSPLHF.

This chain connects TRBV28 to TRBJ1-2, with 7 positions matching TRBD1. CDR3 length: 14 residues. Germline V gene lookup returns CDR1 MDHEN and CDR2 SYDVKM. With 2 bases clipped from V and 4 bases from J, the junction kept 4 bases outside the gene matches. In nucleotides, the CDR3 is TGTGCCAGCAGTTTAACGGACAGGAGCTATGGCTACACCTTC. Its translation is CASSLTDRSYGYTF.

This chain uses TRBV27 with TRBJ2-3; a possible D gene is TRBD1 (5 bases). V was pared by 7 bases and J by 0 bases, with 14 bases between. The CDR3 is 15 residues long. The germline V gene encodes CDR1 MNHEY and CDR2 SMNVEV (reference sequence). The CDR3 loop reads CASNTQATSTDTQYF. DNA for the CDR3: TGTGCCAGCAATACACAGGCAACTAGCACAGATACGCAGTATTTT.

V usage is TRBV3-1 (or the pseudogene TRBV3-2) and J usage is TRBJ2-3; unclear D gene. The CDR3 is 15 residues long. V lost 0 bases and J lost 1, with 8 bases in between. From germline, CDR1 is LGHDT and CDR2 YNNKEL (reference sequence). The CDR3 coding sequence is TGTGCCAGCAGCCAAGAGTACCAGGGCACAGATACGCAGTATTTT. Encoded protein: CASSQEYQGTDTQYF.